This TCR beta chain is drawn from a study of regulatory T cells in long-lasting Graves disease (dated by TCRdb to the early 2020s). As for the study more broadly: Newly diagnosed Graves' disease patients had taken antithyroid drugs for less than 3 months. A total of about 35 samples underwent TCR sequencing, from 13 patients with persistent Graves' disease and roughly 20 patients with newly diagnosed Graves' disease. The study was registered as a clinical trial and conducted in China. Peripheral blood TCR sequencing and RNA sequencing compared persistent Graves' disease patients with newly diagnosed Graves' disease patients. Paper-wide results and their limitations: Lower TCR Shannon entropy and fewer highly expanded clones were observed in persistent Graves' disease patients than in newly diagnosed patients, which suggested clonal expansion. The study examined only peripheral blood because the primary lesion, thyroid tissue, could not be accessed. Only the TCR beta chain was sequenced and analyzed. The authors noted that the small sample size was a limitation that may lower accuracy. Persistent patients shared more public clonotypes among themselves (2,741) than newly diagnosed patients did (over 900). Persistent disease showed preferential use of TRBV28, TRBJ1-2 and TRBJ2-5, whereas newly diagnosed disease favored TRBV20-1 and TRBJ2-1.

The time point label here, explained by the study, means: newly diagnosed GD, antithyroid drugs for less than 3 months. RNA was extracted from PBMCs in TRIzol for both TCR sequencing and RNA sequencing. Graves' disease was diagnosed according to American Thyroid Association guidelines. Patients for the study were recruited at an endocrinology department in Xi'an, China. From each patient, nine milliliters of peripheral blood was collected into an EDTA anticoagulant tube. Ficoll Paque Plus density gradient separation was used to isolate PBMCs, and no additional T cell sorting was done. An Agilent 2100 Bioanalyzer and agarose gel were used to check RNA quality, while a NanoDrop 2000 measured RNA concentration. The germline V gene (reference sequence) gives CDR1 as SEHNR and CDR2 as FQNEAQ. V sheds 5 bases and J sheds 3 bases, leaving 13 bases between their ends. The CDR3 contains 14 residues, cysteine and phenylalanine counted. The sequence is cut down to CDR3 DNA, 42 bases in frame from base 1.

This clonotype showed up just a few times. What antigen it recognizes has not been identified. Within one base of it there is no much larger clone, and no base qualities were kept. Receptors were amplified or captured by multiplex PCR. Reads for this sample came from an Illumina HiSeq 4000. iRepertoire HTBI primers and Arm-PCR amplification of CDR3 regions were used to construct TCR beta libraries. PCR products were gel purified before sequencing. The published analysis was carried out like this. Across samples, about 63 TRBV and 13 to 15 TRBJ segments were identified and used for gene usage analysis of CDR3 amino acid clonotypes. Filtered high-quality paired reads were merged into contigs using COPE and FqMerger. Contigs were aligned with BLAST to IMGT TRBV, TRBD and TRBJ reference genes, and CDR3 was defined per IMGT. Any clonotype with a frequency above 0.1% was classified as a highly expanded clone. Shannon entropy served as the measure of repertoire diversity, while the Gini coefficient captured V-J evenness. A clonotype found in more than one individual was treated as public. Using fastp trimming at Q25 and MiXCR clonotype assembly, TCRdb reanalyzed the public sequencing data and kept in-frame beta chains. Identical CDR3 proteins give one entry, which carries the most common genes and DNA. Clone size and V and J calls follow TCRdb, not the original study. A total of approximately 360,000 distinct CDR3 sequences appear in this sample, about an eighth of them only once. The ten largest make up about 20% of the sample.

The same data also contributed to another study, on T cells in Graves' hyperthyroidism and ophthalmopathy. That second report states: Stable Graves' hyperthyroidism was defined as the absence of progression to ophthalmopathy over 18 months of follow-up. The hyperthyroidism patients were between 18 and 65 years old and newly diagnosed, with a disease duration of less than 2 months. The study excluded patients with uncontrolled infections, other autoimmune diseases, pregnancy or lactation. Clinical symptoms, serum thyroxine and TRAb, thyroid ultrasound, and orbital computed tomography formed the basis for the diagnoses. The TCR CDR3 was subjected to a first round of RT-PCR using the HTBI primer set and the Qiagen OneStep RT-PCR kit. Blood samples also contained most of the expanded thyroid clonotypes (frequency above 0.001), which suggests that blood repertoires may reflect thyroid immune responses. A model built on a 13 V-J signature distinguished ophthalmopathy from stable hyperthyroidism, reaching 87.88% sensitivity and 81% to 83% specificity in cross-validation and 80%/75% in testing. In validation, the model predicted progression to ophthalmopathy with just under 71% sensitivity and around 72% specificity, a median of about 6 months before onset. To identify TCR V-J signatures that set the groups apart, the researchers used a discovery cohort of 100 patients, made up of roughly 45 with Graves' ophthalmopathy and some 60 with stable Graves' hyperthyroidism. Prospective prediction of ophthalmopathy was tested in an independent validation cohort consisting of roughly 19 hyperthyroidism patients and approximately 16 patients who later progressed to ophthalmopathy. The approximately 98 discovery patients were randomly divided into training and test sets at a 7:3 ratio. Thyroid tissue and blood T-cell repertoires from about six Graves' hyperthyroidism patients were also compared in the study. After sampling, hyperthyroidism patients received methimazole starting at 30 mg daily, and ophthalmopathy patients received high-dose intravenous methylprednisolone. Libraries were constructed in a second round of multiplex PCR, after which size selection and purification were performed. Libraries were sequenced paired-end with 100 bp reads on an Illumina HiSeq2000. Raw data were processed with SOAPnuke, discarding reads with adapters, uncalled bases, mean Phred below 15, or no exact constant-primer or identifier match. High-quality paired reads were merged with COPE v1.2.5, and unique nucleotide sequences were defined as clonotypes. Clonotypes were aligned to IMGT TRBV, TRBD and TRBJ reference segments using MiTCR v1.1. Only V-J combinations with frequency above 0.0001, covering approximately 99% of repertoires, were analysed. The TCS score was defined as the ratio of F50 (clonal expansion) to E x V (chaos), calculated using BLOSUM62-based TCRdist between CDR3 peptides within each V-J. Welch's t-statistics and random forest reduced just over 500 V-J features to roughly 13, which were used in a naive Bayes classifier (R e1071). No statistical method was used to fix the sample size in advance, and group allocation was not hidden from the investigators. The paper reports TCR Vbeta CDR3 sequencing of roughly 140 peripheral blood samples: approximately 41 ophthalmopathy, roughly 74 hyperthyroidism and roughly 17 progressor patients.

The material was peripheral blood mononuclear cells (PBMCs), obtained at new diagnosis, from a patient treated with antithyroid drugs. The rearrangement combines TRBV7-9 with TRBJ2-5, and TRBD1 may be the D gene, going by 6 matching bases. The receptor comes from a woman younger than 30 with Graves disease. Donor details come from another sample of the same person, matched by shared clones. The DNA is as follows: TGTGCCAGCAGCGATCAACAGGGTGAAGAGACCCAGTACTTC. It encodes CASSDQQGEETQYF.